These T cell receptor beta chains were read from a single sample in a study of beta chain features in type 1 diabetes. Libraries were prepared by immunoSEQ multiplex PCR; TCRdb keeps only in-frame clonotypes and omits some of them. In the table there are about 140,000 clones, about 9.1% of which are singletons. The sample comprised central memory CD4+ T cells from blood. The receptors originated from a woman between 40 and 55 years old in good health. CDR3s include the opening cysteine and the closing phenylalanine or tryptophan. D genes are given only for firm matches. The size of a clone is reported for some rows only, either as once, few or many, or as a class for expanded clones.

- TRBJ1-1 TRBV7-9 - CASIEGGARNTEAFF TGTGCCAGCATCGAAGGGGGGGCCAGAAACACTGAAGCTTTCTTT
TRBD1 TRBJ2-6 TRBV14 many CASSQGRGQGYVLTF TGTGCCAGCAGCCAAGGGCGGGGACAGGGTTACGTCCTGACTTTC
TRBD1 TRBJ2-2 TRBV5-8 few CASSFGTVVTGELFF TGTGCCAGCAGCTTTGGGACAGTTGTCACCGGGGAGCTGTTTTTT
- TRBJ2-3 TRBV6-5 many CASSQKTSSTDTQYF TGTGCCAGCAGTCAGAAGACTAGTTCCACAGATACGCAGTATTTT
TRBD1 TRBJ1-5 TRBV18 - CASSQGAISNQPQHF TGTGCCAGCTCACAGGGGGCGATTAGCAATCAGCCCCAGCATTTT
TRBD1 TRBJ1-2 TRBV25-1 - CASTDQGERYGYTF TGTGCCAGCACCGATCAGGGGGAGCGCTATGGCTACACCTTC
- TRBJ1-1 TRBV10-1 few CASTEELNTEAFF TGCGCCAGCACCGAGGAGTTGAACACTGAAGCTTTCTTT
- TRBJ2-3 TRBV10-3 few CAISEGTGLSTDTQYF TGTGCCATCAGTGAGGGAACGGGACTTAGCACAGATACGCAGTATTTT
TRBD2 TRBJ2-3 TRBV5-1 - CASSPRLAGGTTDTQYF TGCGCCAGCAGCCCCCGACTAGCGGGGGGCACCACAGATACGCAGTATTTT
TRBD1 TRBJ1-4 TRBV15 many CAVNRQGDEKLFF TGTGCCGTAAATAGACAGGGTGATGAAAAACTGTTTTTT
TRBD2 TRBJ2-5 TRBV11-2 medium-sized CASSLLRGGNQGTQYF TGTGCCAGCAGCTTACTGCGGGGGGGTAACCAAGGGACCCAGTACTTC
- TRBJ2-3 TRBV2 few CASTVENTPTDTQYF TGTGCCAGCACGGTTGAGAATACCCCCACAGATACGCAGTATTTT
- TRBJ2-7 TRBV5-1 - CASSLERSSYEQYF TGCGCCAGCAGCTTGGAACGTAGCTCCTACGAGCAGTACTTC